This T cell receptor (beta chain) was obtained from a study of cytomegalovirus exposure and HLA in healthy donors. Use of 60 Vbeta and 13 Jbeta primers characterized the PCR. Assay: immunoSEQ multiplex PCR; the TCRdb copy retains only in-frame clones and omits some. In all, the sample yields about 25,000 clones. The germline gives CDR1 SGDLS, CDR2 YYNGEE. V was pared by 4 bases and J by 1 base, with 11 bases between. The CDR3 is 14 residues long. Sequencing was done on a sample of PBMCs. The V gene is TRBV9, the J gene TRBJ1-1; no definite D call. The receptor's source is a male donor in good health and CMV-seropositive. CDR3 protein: CASSSPPKNTEAFF. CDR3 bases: TGTGCCAGCAGCTCCCCCCCTAAGAACACTGAAGCTTTCTTT. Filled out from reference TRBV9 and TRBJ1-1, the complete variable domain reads DSGVTQTPKHLITATGQRVTLRCSPRSGDLSVYWYQQSLDQGLQFLIQYYNGEERAKGNILERFSAQQFPDLHSELNLSSLELGDSALYFCASSSPPKNTEAFFGQGTRLTVV.